The sequence of this T cell receptor (beta chain) was determined in a study of human T cells and chemical hapten exposure (dated by TCRdb to the early 2020s). With regard to the full study: For sensitization, 2% DPC in acetone was applied to an approximately 2 cm by approximately 2 cm area of upper inner arm skin. Weekly therapeutic DPC doses were additionally applied to the scalp of patients throughout the roughly 23-week study period. Libraries were pooled for sequencing, and per-sample TCR yields varied mainly because of small differences in library volumes within the pool. Blood samples were taken from patients before sensitization (week 0) and then at 2, 6 and about 24 weeks after DPC sensitization. Patch testing was done on the upper back using Finn chambers containing 0.01% DPC, and results were scored after 6 days according to International Contact Dermatitis Research Group standards. Nearly 30 alopecia patients gave blood for TCR sequencing at one to four time points (pre-sensitization, 2, 6 and 24 weeks). Most of the patients in the cohort were female, and the cohort covered alopecia areata with under or over 50% scalp involvement, alopecia totalis and alopecia universalis. The study tracked peripheral blood TCR repertoire changes in vivo during primary and secondary sensitization to the hapten diphenylcyclopropenone (DPC) in alopecia patients.

The library was obtained by RACE. Sequenced using a NextSeq 500. Library preparation attached unique molecular identifiers to individual cDNA molecules for quantitative, reproducible TCR counting. For every blood RNA sample, sequencing covered both the TCR alpha and TCR beta chains. In the original analysis: The median number of TCRs per sample was some 100,000, ranging from about 20,000 to 700,000. V, J and CDR3 annotation of the TCR reads was performed with the Decombinator software suite. For PS versus PT1 abundance plots, all samples were subsampled to the same number of TCRs (28,000). TCRs were defined as expanded if absent before sensitization and observed at least eight times at the 2-week time point. The public reads were reanalyzed by TCRdb: fastp trimming at Q25, MiXCR alignment, in-frame beta chains only. For every CDR3 protein sequence, its rows merge into one entry that carries the most common genes and DNA. It is TCRdb's table, rather than the study itself, that gives the V and J calls and clone size. The table for this sample lists 300,000 to 400,000 distinct CDR3 sequences; 6% to 8.5% of them were counted only once. The ten largest clones take up roughly 7.9% of the sample.

Explained via the paper, the time point label denotes: patch test 1, 2 weeks after DPC sensitization. Taken with the paper, the label for treatment or condition translates to: therapeutic diphenylcyclopropenone sensitization with weekly scalp DPC. At each patch-test visit, blood was drawn before the patch test was applied. Patients were considered eligible if aged 18 to 70, diagnosed with alopecia and deemed suitable for DPC therapy, and patients were excluded if pregnant. Total RNA was extracted from unfractionated whole blood collected in Tempus Blood RNA tubes. As regards this clonotype: Its cognate antigen has yet to be identified. No qualities accompany the bases; no much larger clone lies one base away.

At the junction V is shortened by 5 bases and J by 13 bases; bases outside the gene matches: 9. The CDR3 spans 14 residues, from the cysteine through the phenylalanine. This entry keeps only the CDR3 DNA: 42 bases, framed from base 1. Broader findings and caveats from the paper: Patch test score correlated positively with the number of PT1 expanded TCRs, reaching significance at thresholds 8, 16 and 32 but not at 4. Compared with pre-sensitization or healthy control sets, expanded TCRs formed significantly more large CDR3 similarity clusters, which is consistent with antigen-driven responses. No change with DPC sensitization was found in the number of TCRs above 1 in 1000 frequency, and no evidence of global repertoire structure alterations was found. After repeated subsampling, the strength of the expansion versus patch-test correlation and the threshold at which it became significant changed. Alopecia, a presumed autoimmune disease, was present in all patients, so the immune response of the patients might differ from that of healthy individuals.

Source: whole blood, taken in connection with sensitization to the hapten diphenylcyclopropenone (DPC). This sequence uses TRBV12-3 or TRBV12-4 and TRBJ1-6; 9 bases in the middle match TRBD1. This receptor was taken from a woman between 18 and 30 years old with alopecia areata. Some clones in this sample may be carry-over from other donors' samples. The base sequence is TGTGCCAGCAGTCCTTCGGGACAGGGTCGCCCCCTCCACTTT. It is translated as CASSPSGQGRPLHF.